This T cell receptor (beta chain) stems from a study of post-analysis software for immune sequencing data. Study details: Relapsing-remitting, secondary progressive and progressive-relapsing courses of multiple sclerosis were included. Overall study findings and caveats: Compared with controls, patients had more of about 5 TRBV segments, including TRBV5-6, TRBV5-1 and TRBV20-1. Normalized Chao1 diversity was significantly reduced in patients versus controls. Strong co-clustering by F measure linked samples that shared a preparation batch.

Sequencing libraries made from TCR beta cDNA carried unique molecular identifiers. Around 460,000 cDNA molecules came from around 1 to 10 million T cells. Using its own MiXCR run on the PCR reads, TCRdb lists one record per CDR3 protein. The sample contains more than 350,000 distinct CDR3 sequences, 30% to 40% of which appear only once. J lost 3 bases, V lost 4 bases, and 6 bases had no gene match. Germline CDR1 is SGHRS and CDR2 is YFSETQ. The CDR3 is made up of 15 amino acids. Notes on this clonotype: Its antigen is unknown.

The chain combines TRBV5-1 with TRBJ2-1, with 8 nucleotides matching TRBD2. The source material was blood. The receptor was derived from a girl aged 2-9 years with multiple sclerosis. Written as DNA, the CDR3 is TGCGCCAGCAGCGGGGGACTAGTGCTCTACAATGAGCAGTTCTTC. Protein product: CASSGGLVLYNEQFF. The full variable domain, completed using reference TRBV5-1 and TRBJ2-1, is KAGVTQTPRYLIKTRGQQVTLSCSPISGHRSVSWYQQTPGQGLQFLFEYFSETQRNKGNFPGRFSGRQFSNSRSEMNVSTLELGDSALYLCASSGGLVLYNEQFFGPGTRLTVL.